Reported below is one T cell receptor (beta chain). Its antigen is not identified. CDR3 length: 13 amino acids. V shed 2 bases and J shed 0 bases, with 2 bases lying between them. CMV status came from CD4+ T cell IFNgamma after overnight CMV lysate stimulation of fresh PBMCs. CD4 T cells were positively selected, then CD8 T cells from the CD4-negative fraction. The data originate from a study of naive and memory T cell subsets. Study-wide results and caveats: Between naive and memory subsets, TCR abundance power law exponents differed.

An equimolar mix of two oligonucleotides served as the beta constant-region primer for TRBC1 and TRBC2. Nested alpha and beta constant-region primers with the SP2 primer drove four PCR rounds on ligated cDNA. TCRdb passed the UMI-ligation and nested PCR reads through MiXCR, listing each CDR3 protein once. The sample lists 85,000 or so distinct CDR3 sequences, 9% to 9.5% seen once, with less than 1.5% in the top ten. Sequencing input: naive CD8+ T cells from blood. The sequence came from a human donor in good health. The chain employs TRBV12-3 or TRBV12-4 and TRBJ1-5; no firm D call. The CDR3 nucleotides read TGTGCCAGCAGTTTAAATAGCAATCAGCCCCAGCATTTT. This sequence encodes CASSLNSNQPQHF.